What follows describes a single T cell receptor beta chain. Germline V CDR1 and CDR2: LGHDT, YNNKEL (reference sequence). V dropped 5 bases and J dropped 6; count of bases not matched to a gene: 7. The CDR3 has 15 residues. TCRdb re-derived calls from the 5' RACE reads in MiXCR, one entry per CDR3 protein. The data contain tens of thousands of distinct CDR3 sequences, around 26% of them singletons. The clonotype was recovered from a female donor with breast cancer. The specimen sequenced was naive CD4+ T cells sorted from blood. Subset noted: naive CD4+ T cells, CD4+CD45RA+CD25-. This chain links TRBV3-1 with TRBJ2-3; the match to TRBD1 covers 11 bases. The CDR3 DNA reads TGTGCCAGCAGCGGACGGACAGGGGGCAGGGATACGCAGTATTTT. This encodes CASSGRTGGRDTQYF.